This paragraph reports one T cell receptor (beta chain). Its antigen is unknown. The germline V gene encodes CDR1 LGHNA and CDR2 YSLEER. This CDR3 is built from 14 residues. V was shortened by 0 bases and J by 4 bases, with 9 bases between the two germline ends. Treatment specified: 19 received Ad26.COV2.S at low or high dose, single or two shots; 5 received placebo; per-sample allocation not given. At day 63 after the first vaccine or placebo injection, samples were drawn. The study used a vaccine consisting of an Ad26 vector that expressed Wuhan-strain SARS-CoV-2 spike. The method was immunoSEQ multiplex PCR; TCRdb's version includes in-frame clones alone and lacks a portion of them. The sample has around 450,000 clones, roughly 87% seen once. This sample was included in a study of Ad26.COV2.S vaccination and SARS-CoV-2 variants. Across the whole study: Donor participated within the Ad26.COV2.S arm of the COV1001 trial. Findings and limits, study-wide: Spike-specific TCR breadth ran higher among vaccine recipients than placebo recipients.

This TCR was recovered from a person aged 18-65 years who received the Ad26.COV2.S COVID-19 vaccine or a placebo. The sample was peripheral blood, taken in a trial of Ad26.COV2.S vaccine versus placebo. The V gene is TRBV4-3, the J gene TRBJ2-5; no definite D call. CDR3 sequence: CASSQDLGRETQYF. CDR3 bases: TGCGCCAGCAGCCAAGATCTCGGCCGAGAGACCCAGTACTTC.